Below are 23 T cell receptor beta chains sequenced from a single sample in a study of cytomegalovirus exposure and HLA in healthy donors. Produced via immunoSEQ multiplex PCR; TCRdb's table is partial and in-frame only. Seen here are under 250,000 clones, around 87% observed once, and the top ten hold 2%. Sample: PBMCs. The receptor source for this set is a woman younger than 35 in good health and CMV-seropositive.

This clone has just a few counts. V is TRBV19 and J is TRBJ1-4, with D maybe TRBD1 (5 bases). V was shortened by 2 bases and J by 8 bases, with 9 bases between the two germline ends. The V gene's germline CDR1 is LNHDA and CDR2 SQIVND (reference sequence). The CDR3 contains 13 residues. This CDR3 is CASSIRGNEKLFF. CDR3 coding DNA: TGTGCCAGTAGTATACGGGGGAACGAAAAACTGTTTTTT.

V and J are TRBV6-5 and TRBJ2-5; unclear D gene. This CDR3 is built from 15 residues. Per the germline V gene, CDR1 is MNHEY and CDR2 is SVGAGI. Trimming took 2 bases from V and 4 from J, leaving 14 bases between them. CDR3 DNA sequence: TGTGCCAGCAGTTACAGCCTGGGCTACCCAGAGACCCAGTACTTC. It encodes CASSYSLGYPETQYF.

The V call is TRBV6-1, the J call TRBJ1-5; 7 bases are shared with TRBD1. J gave up 4 bases and V 7 bases, and 10 bases lay outside the gene matches. The CDR3 totals 15 residues. Germline V gives CDR1 MNHNS, CDR2 SASEGT. The CDR3 sequence is CASTPAGGGNQPQHF. The CDR3 nucleotides are TGTGCCAGCACTCCTGCAGGGGGAGGAAATCAGCCCCAGCATTTT.

About this clone: One end of the junction varies from germline; a read error may be responsible. The chain carries TRBV27 and TRBJ2-3; 7 bases are shared with TRBD2. Per the germline V gene, CDR1 is MNHEY and CDR2 is SMNVEV (reference sequence). The CDR3 sequence is 14 residues long. As DNA, the CDR3 is TGTGCCAGCAGTCCTACGACTAGCACGGATACGCAGTATTTT. Encoded protein: CASSPTTSTDTQYF.

This clone was counted a single time. The chain is built from TRBV19 and TRBJ1-1, with 7 positions matching TRBD1. The CDR3 extends over 16 amino acids. Germline-derived CDR1 and CDR2 are LNHDA and SQIVND (reference sequence). With 3 bases clipped from V and 1 base from J, the junction kept 8 bases outside the gene matches. Here the CDR3 reads CASSIEMNRGNTEAFF. DNA for the CDR3: TGTGCCAGTAGTATTGAAATGAACAGGGGGAACACTGAAGCTTTCTTT.

The rearrangement uses TRBV10-3 and TRBJ2-6, with D possibly being TRBD1 (5 bases). The germline V gene encodes CDR1 ENHRY and CDR2 SYGVKD. This CDR3 has 15 residues. The V gene lost 4 bases and the J gene lost 0 bases, with 7 bases spanning the gap. In DNA form, the CDR3 reads TGTGCCATCAGTGGACAGATCTCTGGGGCCAACGTCCTGACTTTC. Translating gives CAISGQISGANVLTF.

The J gene is TRBJ2-2, the V gene TRBV13; 7 bases are a match to TRBD2. Trimming at V came to 4 bases and at J to 1 base, leaving 9 bases not matched to a gene. In germline, CDR1 is PRHDT, CDR2 FYEKMQ (reference sequence). This CDR3 comprises 17 residues. The CDR3 protein is CASSSQGASGNTGELFF. The DNA for the CDR3 is TGTGCCAGCAGCTCTCAAGGGGCTAGCGGGAACACCGGGGAGCTGTTTTTT.

The CDR3 spells CAWRVPGQRSNYGYTF. CDR3 nucleotide sequence: TGTGCCTGGAGGGTACCGGGACAAAGGTCTAACTATGGCTACACCTTC. V and J are TRBV30 and TRBJ1-2, with a possible D match to TRBD1 (6 bases). The CDR3 contains 16 residues. V was pared by 3 bases and J by 0 bases, with 17 bases between. From germline, CDR1 is GTSNPN and CDR2 SVGIG (reference sequence).

The rearrangement links TRBV5-1 to TRBJ1-1; 8 bases map to TRBD1. The CDR3 extends over 16 amino acids. Germline V gene lookup returns CDR1 SGHRS and CDR2 YFSETQ. Germline trimming cut 4 bases from V and 5 bases from J; bases unmatched to any gene: 13. The CDR3: CASSDPSQGAWTEAFF. Written as DNA, the CDR3 is TGCGCCAGCAGCGATCCTTCGCAGGGGGCTTGGACTGAAGCTTTCTTT.

The chain has TRBV14 and TRBJ2-3; TRBD2 matches at 9 bases. The V and J ends lost 5 bases and 1 base, in that order; junction bases with no gene match: 7. This CDR3 region has 16 residues. In germline, CDR1 is SGHDN, CDR2 FVKESK. The CDR3 is CASSVYRTSGTDTQYF. CDR3 DNA sequence: TGTGCCAGCAGCGTTTACAGGACTAGCGGCACAGATACGCAGTATTTT.

This clone occurred once. The CDR3, as DNA: TGTGCCAGCAGCATTACGCGGAAGACTGAAGCTTTCTTT. Translation gives CASSITRKTEAFF. The chain employs TRBV27 and TRBJ1-1; D is ambiguous. Germline V gene sequence: CDR1 MNHEY, CDR2 SMNVEV (reference sequence). V lost 6 bases and J 5 bases, leaving 13 bases between the germline ends. The CDR3 is 13 residues long.

The chain is built from TRBV5-1 and TRBJ1-1; 12 positions agree with TRBD1. The germline V gene has CDR1 SGHRS and CDR2 YFSETQ. Trimming at V came to 1 base and at J to 4 bases, leaving 23 bases not matched to a gene. The CDR3 is made up of 22 amino acids. CDR3 amino acids: CASSLKFIGIEGQGARGTEAFF. The DNA of the CDR3 is TGCGCCAGCAGCTTGAAGTTTATCGGGATTGAGGGACAGGGGGCGCGGGGCACTGAAGCTTTCTTT. Based on the CDR3 plus reference TRBV5-1 and TRBJ1-1, the full variable domain is KAGVTQTPRYLIKTRGQQVTLSCSPISGHRSVSWYQQTPGQGLQFLFEYFSETQRNKGNFPGRFSGRQFSNSRSEMNVSTLELGDSALYLCASSLKFIGIEGQGARGTEAFFGQGTRLTVV.

The chain combines TRBV5-6 with TRBJ2-7, with D possibly TRBD2 on 6 matching bases. CDR3 size: 14 residues. CDR1 is SGHDT, CDR2 YYEEEE, per germline. V was shortened by 0 bases and J by 4 bases, with 11 bases between the two germline ends. CDR3 amino acids: CASSLVGSRYEQYF. CDR3 nucleotides: TGTGCCAGCAGCTTGGTCGGGAGTAGGTACGAGCAGTACTTC.

This sequence joins TRBV5-1 and TRBJ1-5, with 7 bases fitting TRBD1. V gave up 3 bases and J gave up 5 bases; unmatched junction bases: 5. This CDR3 comprises 14 residues. The germline V gene encodes CDR1 SGHRS and CDR2 YFSETQ. CDR3 bases: TGCGCCAGCAGCTCCGGACAGGTTGATCAGCCCCAGCATTTT. Its protein product is CASSSGQVDQPQHF.

This chain joins TRBV10-3 and TRBJ2-2, with D possibly TRBD2 on 6 matching bases. CDR1 and CDR2 (germline): ENHRY, SYGVKD. With 2 bases removed from V and 7 bases from J, the gap between germline ends came to 17 bases. CDR3 size: 16 residues. CDR3 nucleotide sequence: TGTGCCATCAGTGAGCCCGACGGGAGAATGGGCGGGGAGCTGTTTTTT. Amino acid sequence: CAISEPDGRMGGELFF.

This clone has only a few counts. V gene TRBV30 combines with J gene TRBJ1-2; D gene unclear. Trimming shortened V by 0 bases and J by 4 bases, and 6 bases separated the two germline ends. The germline gives CDR1 GTSNPN, CDR2 SVGIG (reference sequence). CDR3 length: 12 residues. The CDR3 DNA sequence: TGTGCCTGGAGTGTTAACACCTATGGCTACACCTTC. As protein: CAWSVNTYGYTF.

This clone came up a few times. V and J are TRBV19 and TRBJ1-1; D ambiguous. This CDR3 spans 14 amino acids. Trimming shortened V by 8 bases and J by 1 base, and 14 bases separated the two germline ends. Germline CDR1 and CDR2: LNHDA and SQIVND (reference sequence). In nucleotides, the CDR3 is TGTGCCAGTTTTCATTGGGCGGGGAACACTGAAGCTTTCTTT. It translates to CASFHWAGNTEAFF. The full variable domain, with the rest looked up from reference TRBV19 and TRBJ1-1, is DGGITQSPKYLFRKEGQNVTLSCEQNLNHDAMYWYRQDPGQGLRLIYYSQIVNDFQKGDIAEGYSVSREKKESFPLTVTSAQKNPTAFYLCASFHWAGNTEAFFGQGTRLTVV.

This clone was picked up a small number of times. The chain has TRBV19 and TRBJ2-2, with TRBD2 as a possible D gene (6 bases). This CDR3 region has 14 residues. Looked up from germline, CDR1 is LNHDA and CDR2 is SQIVND (reference sequence). V shed 3 bases and J shed 4 bases, with 9 bases lying between them. CDR3 nucleotide sequence: TGTGCCAGTAGTATGGGGGGAGCCACCGGGGAGCTGTTTTTT. This codes for CASSMGGATGELFF.

The V and J genes are TRBV27 and TRBJ2-6, with D hard to call. Germline assignment: CDR1 MNHEY and CDR2 SMNVEV (reference sequence). V lost 5 bases to trimming and J lost 1 base, with 12 bases between them. The CDR3 consists of 16 residues. CDR3 amino acids: CASSRPGWSGANVLTF. For the CDR3, the DNA is TGTGCCAGCAGTCGCCCCGGGTGGTCTGGGGCCAACGTCCTGACTTTC.

This sequence joins TRBV30 and TRBJ2-7; TRBD2 aligns across 10 bases. The CDR3 consists of 14 residues. The V and J ends lost 0 bases and 3 bases, in that order; junction bases with no gene match: 2. Germline V lookup: CDR1 GTSNPN, CDR2 SVGIG (reference sequence). CDR3 sequence (DNA): TGTGCCTGGAGTGTAAGGACTAGCGGCTACGAGCAGTACTTC. Translating it yields CAWSVRTSGYEQYF.

This clone was observed a few times. In nucleotides, the CDR3 is TGTGCCAGCAGCCCCCTCGGTGAGCAGTTCTTC. Protein sequence: CASSPLGEQFF. The chain combines TRBV7-2 with TRBJ2-1; D unresolved. The ends were cut back, 5 bases at V and 9 bases at J, with 8 bases in the middle. Germline V gene lookup returns CDR1 SGHTA and CDR2 FQGNSA. The CDR3 is 11 amino acids.

The chain is built from TRBV7-9 and TRBJ2-7; weak D call: TRBD1 (6 bases). This CDR3 comprises 14 residues. Germline assignment: CDR1 SEHNR and CDR2 FQNEAQ (reference sequence). V gave up 1 base and J gave up 6 bases, with 13 bases separating them. The CDR3 region is CASSLVTGQSEQYF. The CDR3 coding sequence is TGTGCCAGCAGCTTAGTTACAGGGCAAAGCGAGCAGTACTTC.

This clone has only one observation. J is TRBJ1-1 and V is TRBV7-6; D perhaps matches TRBD1 (6 bases). The CDR3 has 12 residues. Germline lookup yields CDR1 SGHVS and CDR2 FNYEAQ. V lost 5 bases, J lost 6 bases, and 10 bases lay in between. The CDR3 spells CASSRGGSEAFF. The DNA for the CDR3 is TGTGCCAGCAGCCGGGGGGGCTCTGAAGCTTTCTTT.